The 16 T cell receptor beta chains presented below share a single source sample, sequenced in a study of blood T cell repertoires in COVID-19. The data were produced by immunoSEQ multiplex PCR, yet TCRdb's version contains in-frame clones alone and is incomplete. The table has over 100,000 clones, 84% seen once; the top ten hold less than 8%. Specimen: peripheral blood. Source of these receptors: a woman older than 75 with active or convalescent COVID-19.

The rearrangement uses TRBV6-2 or TRBV6-3 and TRBJ2-1, with 11 positions matching TRBD2. Germline CDR1 MNHEY, CDR2 SVGEGT. CDR3 size: 17 residues. The V segment lost 2 bases and the J segment 8 bases; nucleotides outside the gene matches: 11. CDR3 region: CASSYLPRGSGRDEQFF. The CDR3 DNA sequence: TGTGCCAGCAGTTACCTACCTCGAGGTAGCGGGAGGGATGAGCAGTTCTTC.

For this clone: This sample also contains other DNA sequences that code for the same CDR3. This sequence joins TRBV5-1 and TRBJ2-7; D unclear. CDR1 is SGHRS and CDR2 is YFSETQ in the germline V gene. Trimming removed 0 bases at V and 3 bases at J, with 4 bases between. CDR3 length equals 12 residues. The CDR3 DNA reads TGCGCCAGCAGCTTGGACAACTACGAGCAGTACTTC. Its translation: CASSLDNYEQYF. Together with reference TRBV5-1 and TRBJ2-7, the CDR3 gives the full variable domain: KAGVTQTPRYLIKTRGQQVTLSCSPISGHRSVSWYQQTPGQGLQFLFEYFSETQRNKGNFPGRFSGRQFSNSRSEMNVSTLELGDSALYLCASSLDNYEQYFGPGTRLTVT.

The V call is TRBV27, the J call TRBJ2-3; TRBD1 matches at 10 bases. The CDR3 consists of 17 residues. The V segment lost 6 bases and the J segment 3 bases; nucleotides outside the gene matches: 12. Germline V CDR1 and CDR2: MNHEY, SMNVEV (reference sequence). In nucleotides, the CDR3 is TGTGCCAGCAGCCACCCCGCCGGGACAGGGGTTACAGATACGCAGTATTTT. This translates into CASSHPAGTGVTDTQYF.

The gene calls are TRBV28 and TRBJ2-1, with 8 bases lining up with TRBD2. The V gene's germline CDR1 is MDHEN and CDR2 SYDVKM. V trimming: 1 base; J trimming: 0 bases; junction bases outside the gene matches: 2. CDR3 length equals 16 residues. The CDR3 region has the DNA TGTGCCAGCAGTTTATCCGGGAGGGGCTCCTACAATGAGCAGTTCTTC. Its protein product is CASSLSGRGSYNEQFF.

The rearrangement links TRBV5-1 to TRBJ1-4, with TRBD1 identical over 12 bases. CDR1 is SGHRS and CDR2 is YFSETQ in the germline V gene. The junction had 10 bases not matched to a gene; V was cut back by 7 bases and J by 3 bases. The CDR3 loop spans 17 amino acids. The CDR3 DNA reads as TGCGCCAGCGGAAGGGGGACAGGGGGCATCGCTAATGAAAAACTGTTTTTT. Its translation: CASGRGTGGIANEKLFF.

The chain has TRBV10-3 and TRBJ2-5, with 8 bases that match TRBD2. V trimming: 8 bases; J trimming: 2 bases; junction bases outside the gene matches: 4. This CDR3 is 13 amino acids long. Germline V gene data show CDR1 as ENHRY and CDR2 as SYGVKD. CDR3 nucleotide sequence: TGTGCCATCGCGCGGGAGGAACAAGAGACCCAGTACTTC. Its translation: CAIAREEQETQYF.

This clone was counted once. Other DNA variants within this sample encode the same CDR3. The rearrangement uses TRBV19 and TRBJ2-3, with 9 positions matching TRBD1. V gave up 5 bases and J gave up 0 bases; unmatched junction bases: 3. The CDR3 is made up of 15 amino acids. Per germline, CDR1 LNHDA and CDR2 SQIVND (reference sequence). In DNA, the CDR3 is TGTGCCAGTAGTCGGGACAGGGCCAGCACAGATACGCAGTATTTT. It encodes CASSRDRASTDTQYF.

The chain uses TRBV7-9 and TRBJ2-2, with D perhaps TRBD2 (5 bases). In germline, CDR1 is SEHNR, CDR2 FQNEAQ (reference sequence). The CDR3 loop spans 16 amino acids. The V end was cut by 7 bases, the J end by 4 bases, with 19 bases between. The CDR3 protein is CASTLIAGAVTGELFF. The CDR3 nucleotides are TGTGCCAGCACCCTTATTGCTGGAGCGGTCACCGGGGAGCTGTTTTTT.

The V gene is TRBV18, the J gene TRBJ1-1; 12 bases fit TRBD1. The CDR3 contains 15 residues. Trimming cost V 4 bases and J 7 bases; bases outside gene matches: 7. CDR1 is KGHSH, CDR2 LQKENI, per germline. The CDR3 region has the DNA TGTGCCAGCTCACACCCGGGACAGGGGGCTTTTGAAGCTTTCTTT. Translated: CASSHPGQGAFEAFF.

This clone was recorded at least ten times. The chain recombines TRBV19 with TRBJ2-1, with a weak D call TRBD2 (6 bases). The CDR3 has 15 residues. Germline loops: CDR1 LNHDA, CDR2 SQIVND (reference sequence). V lost 2 bases and J 3 bases, leaving 11 bases between the germline ends. Here the CDR3 DNA reads TGTGCCAGTAGTATATTTCAGGGAGGCTACAATGAGCAGTTCTTC. Residues: CASSIFQGGYNEQFF.

This chain links TRBV10-3 with TRBJ2-1, with 10 bases fitting TRBD2. With 4 bases clipped from V and 0 bases from J, the junction kept 9 bases outside the gene matches. This CDR3 is built from 18 residues. In germline, CDR1 is ENHRY, CDR2 SYGVKD. For the CDR3, the DNA is TGTGCCATCAGTGGGACTAGCGGACTAGACCGCTCCTACAATGAGCAGTTCTTC. Residues: CAISGTSGLDRSYNEQFF.

The V and J genes are TRBV4-1 and TRBJ2-1; 11 bases agree with TRBD2. With 3 bases clipped from V and 8 bases from J, the junction kept 6 bases outside the gene matches. CDR1 and CDR2 (germline): MGHRA, YSYEKL. The CDR3 runs to 15 residues. CDR3 sequence: CASSQIAGGPHEQFF. The CDR3 DNA reads as TGCGCCAGCAGCCAGATAGCGGGAGGGCCTCATGAGCAGTTCTTC.

V is TRBV2 and J is TRBJ1-1; D not resolved. Germline V gene data show CDR1 as SNHLY and CDR2 as FYNNEI. There are 16 residues in the CDR3. Trimming stripped 1 base from V and 8 bases from J, with 20 bases between. CDR3 DNA: TGTGCCAGCAGTGAAGGGTGGCGGAGCGTAAACGGGGAAGCTTTCTTT. Its translation is CASSEGWRSVNGEAFF.

The V gene is TRBV6-4, the J gene TRBJ2-2, with D tentatively TRBD1 (5 bases). The CDR3 has 14 residues. V was trimmed by 3 bases and J by 1 base, leaving 6 bases between them. Germline-derived CDR1 and CDR2 are MRHNA and SNTAGT. As DNA, the CDR3 is TGTGCCAGCAGTGAAGGGGTGAACACCGGGGAGCTGTTTTTT. Encoded protein: CASSEGVNTGELFF.

The rearrangement uses TRBV7-3 and TRBJ1-3; D is ambiguous. Germline CDR1 reads SGHTA; CDR2 reads FQGTGA. Trimming removed 1 base at V and 4 bases at J, with 11 bases between. This CDR3 has 15 residues. CDR3 region: CASSLIGAAGNTIYF. CDR3 nucleotide sequence: TGTGCCAGCAGCTTAATCGGAGCGGCGGGAAACACCATATATTTT.

This chain uses TRBV7-8 with TRBJ2-1; 8 bases line up with TRBD1. With V trimmed by 5 bases and J by 3 bases, 6 bases remained unmatched. The CDR3 covers 15 residues. CDR1 and CDR2 (germline): SGHVS, FQNEAQ. CDR3 in DNA: TGTGCCAGCAGCCCGCGAGGGACAGGCTACAATGAGCAGTTCTTC. This encodes CASSPRGTGYNEQFF.